Listed below are T cell receptor beta chains from one sample, sequenced in a study of cytomegalovirus exposure and HLA in healthy donors. The repertoire was sequenced with immunoSEQ multiplex PCR; TCRdb's copy has only in-frame clones and lacks some. The sample carries approximately 150,000 clones, around three quarters recorded once. Material: PBMCs. These receptors all stem from a man aged 35 to 55 in good health and CMV-seropositive. Each CDR3 is given with its conserved first and last residue. The order of the fields is clone size, D gene, J gene, V gene, CDR3 DNA, CDR3 protein. D genes are given only for firm matches. The size field is filled for only some rows; it gives once, few, many or a size class.

>.|.|TRBJ1-4|TRBV4-2
TGTGCCAGCAGCCAGGGGGGACGGGACAATGAAAAACTGTTTTTT
CASSQGGRDNEKLFF
>.|.|TRBJ2-7|TRBV27
TGTGCCAGCAGTTCAAGATCGCGACAGCTCCAATCCTACGAGCAGTACTTC
CASSSRSRQLQSYEQYF
>few|TRBD2|TRBJ2-1|TRBV7-9
TGTGCCAGCAGCTTCCGGACTAGCGGTTACAATGAGCAGTTCTTC
CASSFRTSGYNEQFF
>.|TRBD2|TRBJ2-7|TRBV6-5
TGTGCCAGCAGGACTAGCGGTACCTACGAGCAGTACTTC
CASRTSGTYEQYF
>once|.|TRBJ1-2|TRBV29-1
TGCAGCGTTGGAACCGGGTTCATTGGCTACACCTTC
CSVGTGFIGYTF
>.|.|TRBJ2-2|TRBV19
TGTGCCAGTAGTCGGGGGTCGAACACCGGGGAGCTGTTTTTT
CASSRGSNTGELFF
>.|.|TRBJ1-1|TRBV11-3
TGTGCCAGCAGCTTAGACGGGAACACTGAAGCTTTCTTT
CASSLDGNTEAFF
>.|TRBD2|TRBJ2-3|TRBV19
TGTGCCAGTGGTAGCGGGAGAGCAGATACGCAGTATTTT
CASGSGRADTQYF
>.|TRBD2|TRBJ2-3|TRBV9
TGTGCCAGCAGCGTGGGACTAGCGGGACCAGATACGCAGTATTTT
CASSVGLAGPDTQYF
>.|.|TRBJ1-2|TRBV27
TGTGCCAGCAGTCCCGACTGGACGGGGTATGGCTACACCTTC
CASSPDWTGYGYTF
>.|TRBD2|TRBJ2-1|TRBV4-1
TGCGCCAGCAGCCAAGTATATTTCGGGACTACGCCATACAATGAGCAGTTCTTC
CASSQVYFGTTPYNEQFF
>.|.|TRBJ1-3|TRBV10-3
TGTGCCATCAGTGGGGAGTGGGGTTTGATGACCATCTCTGGAAACACCATATATTTT
CAISGEWGLMTISGNTIYF
>.|.|TRBJ2-7|TRBV5-4
TGTGCCAGCAGGGGGGGGCCAGGAGGAGGCTACGAGCAGTACTTC
CASRGGPGGGYEQYF
>.|TRBD1|TRBJ1-2|TRBV10-3
TGTGCCACTAAACCCGGGACAGACTATGGCTACACCTTC
CATKPGTDYGYTF
>.|.|TRBJ1-6|TRBV5-1
TGCGCCAGCAGCTTGGCCCTAGGAGTGGATTCACCCCTCCACTTT
CASSLALGVDSPLHF
>.|TRBD1|TRBJ1-1|TRBV7-6
TGTGCCAGCAGCCCTAAGGCAGGGGGTAACACTGAAGCTTTCTTT
CASSPKAGGNTEAFF
>.|TRBD1|TRBJ2-7|TRBV5-8
TGTGCCAGCAGCTTGGCAGATTGGACAGGGGGGACCTACGAGCAGTACTTC
CASSLADWTGGTYEQYF
>.|.|TRBJ2-1|TRBV12-1
TGTGCCAGCAGCAGACTAGCGGGAGGGCCAAGCTCCTACAATGAGCAGTTCTTC
CASSRLAGGPSSYNEQFF
>.|.|TRBJ1-4|TRBV14
TGTGCCAGCAGCCCCTTGTTCGGGGTGGGAAACGAAAAACTGTTTTTT
CASSPLFGVGNEKLFF
>.|.|TRBJ1-2|TRBV7-9
TGTGCCAGCAGCTTAATCGGAGGGCATGGCTACACCTTC
CASSLIGGHGYTF
>.|.|TRBJ2-5|TRBV11-3
TGTGCCAGCAGTTCCCATTCACAGGAAGAGACCCAGTACTTC
CASSSHSQEETQYF
>once|TRBD1|TRBJ1-2|TRBV28
TGTGCCAGCAGCTCAGGGGGCTGGGACTATGTCTACACCTTC
CASSSGGWDYVYTF